This TCR beta chain was sequenced during a study of T cell responses to AZD1222 COVID-19 vaccine. Study-wide points: With dominance at 160-218 and 743-854, vaccine-associated CD4 TCRs spanned spike. Most donors were white British, females outnumbered males, and clonal diversity was possibly underestimated. Two AZD1222 administrations were followed by greater Spike-specific TCR breadth and depth.

Sequenced by immunoSEQ multiplex PCR; TCRdb stores in-frame clones only, minus some. The sample contains around 45,000 clones, less than 95% of which appear only once. Second doses at about 4 or about 12 weeks were pooled. As to this clone: The target antigen is unknown.

CDR1 PRHDT and CDR2 FYEKMQ come from the germline V gene (reference sequence). The length of the CDR3 is 13 residues. V was cut by 3 bases and J by 4 bases, with 7 bases left in between. Here the sequenced sample was peripheral blood, taken 28 days after the second AZD1222 dose. This chain uses TRBV13 with TRBJ1-3; D uncertain. This receptor was taken from an adult who received the AZD1222 COVID-19 vaccine. Here the CDR3 DNA reads TGTGCCAGCAGCTTCACACAGGGAAACACCATATATTTT. Amino acid sequence: CASSFTQGNTIYF.